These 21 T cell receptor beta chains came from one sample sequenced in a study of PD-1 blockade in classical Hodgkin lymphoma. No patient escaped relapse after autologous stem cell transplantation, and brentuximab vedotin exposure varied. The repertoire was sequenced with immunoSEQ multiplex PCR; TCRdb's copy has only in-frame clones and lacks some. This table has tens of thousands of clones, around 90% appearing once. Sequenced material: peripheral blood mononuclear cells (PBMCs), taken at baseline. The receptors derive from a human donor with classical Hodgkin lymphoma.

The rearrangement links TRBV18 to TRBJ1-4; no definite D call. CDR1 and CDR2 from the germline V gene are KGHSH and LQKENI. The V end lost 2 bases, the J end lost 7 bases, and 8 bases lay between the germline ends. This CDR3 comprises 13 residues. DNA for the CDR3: TGTGCCAGCTCACCAGGGGTAGGTGAAAAACTGTTTTTT. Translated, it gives CASSPGVGEKLFF.

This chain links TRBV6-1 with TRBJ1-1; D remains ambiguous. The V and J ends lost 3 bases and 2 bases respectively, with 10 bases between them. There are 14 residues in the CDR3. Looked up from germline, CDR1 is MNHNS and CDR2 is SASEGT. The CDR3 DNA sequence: TGTGCCAGCAGTGAGGTTTGGGATAACACTGAAGCTTTCTTT. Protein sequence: CASSEVWDNTEAFF.

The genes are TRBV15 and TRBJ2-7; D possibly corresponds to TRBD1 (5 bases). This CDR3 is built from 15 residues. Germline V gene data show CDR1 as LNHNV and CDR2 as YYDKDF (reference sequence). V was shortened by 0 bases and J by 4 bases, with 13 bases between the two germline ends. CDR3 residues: CATSRDLQVTYEQYF. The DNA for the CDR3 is TGTGCCACCAGCAGAGACCTACAGGTTACGTACGAGCAGTACTTC.

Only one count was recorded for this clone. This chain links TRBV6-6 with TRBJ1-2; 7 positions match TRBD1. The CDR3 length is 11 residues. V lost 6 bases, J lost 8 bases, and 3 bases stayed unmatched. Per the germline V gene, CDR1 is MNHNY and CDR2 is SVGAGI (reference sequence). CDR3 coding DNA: TGTGCCAGCAGCACAGGGGCCGGCTACACCTTC. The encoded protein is CASSTGAGYTF.

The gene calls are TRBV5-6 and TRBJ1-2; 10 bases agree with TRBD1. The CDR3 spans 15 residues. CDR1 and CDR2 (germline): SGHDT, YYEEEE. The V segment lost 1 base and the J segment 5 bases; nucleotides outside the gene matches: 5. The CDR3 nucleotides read TGTGCCAGCAGCTTGTTCGGACAGGGGGGGTATGGCTACACCTTC. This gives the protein CASSLFGQGGYGYTF.

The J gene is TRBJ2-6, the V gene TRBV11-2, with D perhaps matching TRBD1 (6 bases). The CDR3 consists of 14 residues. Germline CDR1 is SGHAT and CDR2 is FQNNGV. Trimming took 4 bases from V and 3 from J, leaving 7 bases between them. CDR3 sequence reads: CASSSGHGANVLTF. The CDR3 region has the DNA TGTGCCAGCAGCTCGGGACATGGGGCCAACGTCCTGACTTTC.

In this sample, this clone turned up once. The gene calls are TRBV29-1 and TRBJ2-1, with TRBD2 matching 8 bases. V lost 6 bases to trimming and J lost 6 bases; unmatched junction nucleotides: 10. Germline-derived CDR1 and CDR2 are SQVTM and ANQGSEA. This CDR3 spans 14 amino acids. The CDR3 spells CSVDPGLGGNEQFF. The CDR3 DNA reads TGCAGCGTAGATCCGGGACTAGGGGGCAATGAGCAGTTCTTC.

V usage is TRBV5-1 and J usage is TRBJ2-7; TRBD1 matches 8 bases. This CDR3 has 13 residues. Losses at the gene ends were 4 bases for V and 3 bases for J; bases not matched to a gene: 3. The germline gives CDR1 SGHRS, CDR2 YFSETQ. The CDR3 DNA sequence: TGCGCCAGCAGCCAGGGGACAGGCTACGAGCAGTACTTC. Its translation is CASSQGTGYEQYF.

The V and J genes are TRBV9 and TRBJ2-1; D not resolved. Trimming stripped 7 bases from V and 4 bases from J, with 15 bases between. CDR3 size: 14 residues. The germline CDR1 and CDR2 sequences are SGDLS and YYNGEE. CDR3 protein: CASSLYSSYNEQFF. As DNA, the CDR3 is TGTGCCAGCTCCCTGTACTCTTCTTACAATGAGCAGTTCTTC.

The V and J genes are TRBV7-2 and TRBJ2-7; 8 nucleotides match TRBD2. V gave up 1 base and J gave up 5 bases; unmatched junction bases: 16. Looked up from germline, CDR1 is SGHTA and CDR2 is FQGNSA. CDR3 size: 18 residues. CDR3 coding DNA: TGTGCCAGCAGCTTAGATATTTTCCCCTCCGGGAGGGCCGACGAGCAGTACTTC. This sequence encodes CASSLDIFPSGRADEQYF.

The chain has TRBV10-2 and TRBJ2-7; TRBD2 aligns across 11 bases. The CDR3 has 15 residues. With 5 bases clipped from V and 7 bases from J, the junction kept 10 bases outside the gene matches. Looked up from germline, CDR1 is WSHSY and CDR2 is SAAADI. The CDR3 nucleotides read TGCGCCAGCAGTAAGGGGACTAGCGGAGCTAGGGAGCAGTACTTC. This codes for CASSKGTSGAREQYF.

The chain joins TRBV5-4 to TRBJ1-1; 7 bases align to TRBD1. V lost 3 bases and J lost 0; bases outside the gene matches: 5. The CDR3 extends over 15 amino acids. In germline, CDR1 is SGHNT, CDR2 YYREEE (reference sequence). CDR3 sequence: CASSSGGQMNTEAFF. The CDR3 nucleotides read TGTGCCAGCAGCTCAGGGGGACAGATGAACACTGAAGCTTTCTTT.

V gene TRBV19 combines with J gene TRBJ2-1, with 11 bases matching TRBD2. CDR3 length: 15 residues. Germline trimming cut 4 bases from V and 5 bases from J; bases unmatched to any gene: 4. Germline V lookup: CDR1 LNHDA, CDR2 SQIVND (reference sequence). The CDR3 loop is CASSTVAGGNNEQFF. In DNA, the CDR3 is TGTGCCAGTAGTACAGTAGCGGGAGGGAACAATGAGCAGTTCTTC.

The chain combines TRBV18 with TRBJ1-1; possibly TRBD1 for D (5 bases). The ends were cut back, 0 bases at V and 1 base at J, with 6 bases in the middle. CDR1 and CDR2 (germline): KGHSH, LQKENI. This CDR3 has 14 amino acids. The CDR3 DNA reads TGTGCCAGCTCACCACCAGGGGAGAACACTGAAGCTTTCTTT. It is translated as CASSPPGENTEAFF.

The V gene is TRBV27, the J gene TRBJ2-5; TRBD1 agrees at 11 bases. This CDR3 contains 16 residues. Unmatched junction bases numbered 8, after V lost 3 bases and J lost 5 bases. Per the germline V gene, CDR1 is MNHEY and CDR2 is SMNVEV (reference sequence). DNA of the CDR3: TGTGCCAGCAGTTTGCTGGACAGGGGGCGTCTCGAGACCCAGTACTTC. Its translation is CASSLLDRGRLETQYF.

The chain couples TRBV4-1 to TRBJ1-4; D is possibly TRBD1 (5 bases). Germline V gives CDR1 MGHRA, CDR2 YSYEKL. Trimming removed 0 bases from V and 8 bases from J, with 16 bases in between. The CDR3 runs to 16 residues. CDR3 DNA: TGCGCCAGCAGCCAAGATGTGGCACCGGGGGACGAAAAACTGTTTTTT. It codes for CASSQDVAPGDEKLFF.

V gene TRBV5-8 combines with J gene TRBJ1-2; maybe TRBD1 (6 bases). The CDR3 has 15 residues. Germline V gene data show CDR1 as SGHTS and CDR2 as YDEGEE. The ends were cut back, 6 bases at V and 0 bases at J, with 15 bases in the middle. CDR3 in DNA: TGTGCCAGCAACCACCCGGACAGAGCTAACTATGGCTACACCTTC. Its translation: CASNHPDRANYGYTF.

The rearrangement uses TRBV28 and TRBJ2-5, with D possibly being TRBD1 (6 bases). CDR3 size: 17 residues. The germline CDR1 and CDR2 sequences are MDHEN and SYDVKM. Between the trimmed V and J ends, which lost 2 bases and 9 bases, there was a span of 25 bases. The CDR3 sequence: CASSLGLWTAFFGAQYF. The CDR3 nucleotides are TGTGCCAGCAGTTTAGGTCTGTGGACAGCTTTTTTCGGTGCCCAGTACTTC.

The CDR3 protein is CASSEDTYYEQYF. The CDR3 bases are TGTGCCAGCAGTGAAGACACGTACTACGAGCAGTACTTC. The V and J genes are TRBV2 and TRBJ2-7, with D unresolved. V was clipped by 1 base and J by 3 bases, with 7 bases between them. The length of the CDR3 is 13 residues. CDR1 is SNHLY and CDR2 is FYNNEI in the germline V gene.

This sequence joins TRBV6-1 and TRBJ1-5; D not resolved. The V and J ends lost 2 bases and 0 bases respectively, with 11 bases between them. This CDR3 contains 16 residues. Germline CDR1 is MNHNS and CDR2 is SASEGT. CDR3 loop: CASSEWAEYSNQPQHF. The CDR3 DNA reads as TGTGCCAGCAGTGAATGGGCAGAGTATAGCAATCAGCCCCAGCATTTT.

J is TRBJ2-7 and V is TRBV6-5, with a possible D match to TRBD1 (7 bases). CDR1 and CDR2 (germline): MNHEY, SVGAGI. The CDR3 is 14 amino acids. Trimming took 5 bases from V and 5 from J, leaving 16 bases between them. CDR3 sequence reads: CASSHRQGEDEQYF. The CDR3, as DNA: TGTGCCAGCAGTCACCGTCAGGGGGAGGACGAGCAGTACTTC.